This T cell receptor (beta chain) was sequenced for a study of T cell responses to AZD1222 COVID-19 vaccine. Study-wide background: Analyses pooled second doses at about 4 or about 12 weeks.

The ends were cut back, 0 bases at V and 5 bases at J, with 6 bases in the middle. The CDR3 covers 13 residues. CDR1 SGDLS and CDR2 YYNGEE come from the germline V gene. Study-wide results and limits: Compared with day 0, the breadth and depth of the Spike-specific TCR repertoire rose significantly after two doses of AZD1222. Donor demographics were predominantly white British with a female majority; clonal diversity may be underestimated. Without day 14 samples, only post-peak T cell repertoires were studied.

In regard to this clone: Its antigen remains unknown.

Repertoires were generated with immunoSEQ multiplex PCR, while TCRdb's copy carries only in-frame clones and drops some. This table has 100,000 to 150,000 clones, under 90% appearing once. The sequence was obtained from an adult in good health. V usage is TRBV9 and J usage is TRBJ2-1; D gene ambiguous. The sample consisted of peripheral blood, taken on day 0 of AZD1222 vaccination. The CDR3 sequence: CASSVGVHNEQFF. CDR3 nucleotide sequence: TGTGCCAGCAGCGTAGGAGTTCACAATGAGCAGTTCTTC.